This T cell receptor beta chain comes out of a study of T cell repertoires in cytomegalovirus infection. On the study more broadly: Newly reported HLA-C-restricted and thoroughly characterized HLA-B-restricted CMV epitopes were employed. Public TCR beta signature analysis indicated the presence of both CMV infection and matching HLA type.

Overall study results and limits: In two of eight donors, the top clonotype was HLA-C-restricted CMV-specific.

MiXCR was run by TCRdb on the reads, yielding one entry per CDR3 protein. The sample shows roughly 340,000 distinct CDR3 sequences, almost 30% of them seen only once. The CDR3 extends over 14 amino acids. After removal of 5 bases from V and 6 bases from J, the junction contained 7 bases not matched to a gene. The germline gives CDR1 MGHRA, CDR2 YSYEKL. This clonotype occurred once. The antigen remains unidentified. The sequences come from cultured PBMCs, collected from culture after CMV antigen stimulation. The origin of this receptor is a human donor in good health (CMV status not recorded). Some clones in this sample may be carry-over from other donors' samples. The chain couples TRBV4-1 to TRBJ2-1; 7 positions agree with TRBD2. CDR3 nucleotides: TGCGCCAGCAGCGCAAGGGCGGGGGTCAATGAGCAGTTCTTC. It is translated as CASSARAGVNEQFF.